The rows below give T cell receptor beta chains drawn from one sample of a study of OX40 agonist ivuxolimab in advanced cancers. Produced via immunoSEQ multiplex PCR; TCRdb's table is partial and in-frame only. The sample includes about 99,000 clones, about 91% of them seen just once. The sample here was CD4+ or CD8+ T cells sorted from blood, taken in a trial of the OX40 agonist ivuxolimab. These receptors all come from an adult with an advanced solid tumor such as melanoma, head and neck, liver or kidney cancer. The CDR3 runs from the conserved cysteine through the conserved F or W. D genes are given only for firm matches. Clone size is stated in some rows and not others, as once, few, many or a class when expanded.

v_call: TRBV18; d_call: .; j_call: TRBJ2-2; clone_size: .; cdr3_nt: TGTGCCAGCTCACCGCGCGGGACGGGGAACACCGGGGAGCTGTTTTTT; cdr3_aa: CASSPRGTGNTGELFF
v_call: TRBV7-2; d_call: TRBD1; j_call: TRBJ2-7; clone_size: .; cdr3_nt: TGTGCCAGCAGCTTAGGGGGGACAGGTTCGGGAGAGCAGTACTTC; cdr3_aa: CASSLGGTGSGEQYF
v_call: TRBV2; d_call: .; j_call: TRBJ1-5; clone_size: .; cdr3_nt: TGTGCCAGCAGCGAGGAGGTCCGGCTCCAGCATTTT; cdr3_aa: CASSEEVRLQHF
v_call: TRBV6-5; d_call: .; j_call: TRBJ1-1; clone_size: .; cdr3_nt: TGTGCCAGCAGTGCGGGACCCAGCACTGAAGCTTTCTTT; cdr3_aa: CASSAGPSTEAFF
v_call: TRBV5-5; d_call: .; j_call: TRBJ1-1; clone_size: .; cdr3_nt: TGTGCCAGCAGCTTGAGCCTAACCCCAGAAGCTTTCTTT; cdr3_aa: CASSLSLTPEAFF
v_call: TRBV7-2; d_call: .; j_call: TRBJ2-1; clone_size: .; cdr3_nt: TGTGCCAGCAGCTTAGCGCGAACGGGAGCAGGGAACAATGAGCAGTTCTTC; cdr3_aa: CASSLARTGAGNNEQFF
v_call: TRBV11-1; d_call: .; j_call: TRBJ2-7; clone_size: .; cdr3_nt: TGTGCCAGCAGCTTAGAACCCGGGTCCTCCTACGAGCAGTACTTC; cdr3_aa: CASSLEPGSSYEQYF
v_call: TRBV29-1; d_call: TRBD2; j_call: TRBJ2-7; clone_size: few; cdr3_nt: TGCAGCGGCCGGGGGGGGTTGGGCGAGCAGTACTTC; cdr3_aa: CSGRGGLGEQYF
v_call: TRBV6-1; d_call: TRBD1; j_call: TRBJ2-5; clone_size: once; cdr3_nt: TGTGCCAGCAGTCGCGACAGGGGAGAGACCCAGTACTTC; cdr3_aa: CASSRDRGETQYF
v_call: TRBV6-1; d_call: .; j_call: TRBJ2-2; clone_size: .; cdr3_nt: TGTGCCAGCAGTGAAGCGGTTAGCGGAAACACCGGGGAGCTGTTTTTT; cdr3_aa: CASSEAVSGNTGELFF
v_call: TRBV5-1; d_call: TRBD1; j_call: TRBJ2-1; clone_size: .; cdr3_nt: TGCGCCAGCAGCACTAACAGGGGCGGTAGGGGCAATGAGCAGTTCTTC; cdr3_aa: CASSTNRGGRGNEQFF
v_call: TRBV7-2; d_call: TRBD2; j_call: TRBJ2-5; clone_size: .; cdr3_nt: TGTGCCAGCAGCTGGGGACTAGCGGGAGGGCAAGAGACCCAGTACTTC; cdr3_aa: CASSWGLAGGQETQYF
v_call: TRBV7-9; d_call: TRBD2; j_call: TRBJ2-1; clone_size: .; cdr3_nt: TGTGCCAGCAGCTTAGGGACTAGCGGGAGAACGGGCAATGAGCAGTTCTTC; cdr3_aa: CASSLGTSGRTGNEQFF
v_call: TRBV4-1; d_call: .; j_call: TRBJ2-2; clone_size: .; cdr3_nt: TGCGCCAGCAGCCGGCGTGGGAGCACCGGGGAGCTGTTTTTT; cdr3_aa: CASSRRGSTGELFF
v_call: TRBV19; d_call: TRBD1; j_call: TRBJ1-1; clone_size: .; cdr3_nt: TGTGCCAGTAGTATCTTTGGGCGACAGGGGGCCACTGAAGCTTTCTTT; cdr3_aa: CASSIFGRQGATEAFF
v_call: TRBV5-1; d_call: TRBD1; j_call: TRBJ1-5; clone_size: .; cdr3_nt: TGCGCCAGTATCGACAGGGACAATCAGCCCCAGCATTTT; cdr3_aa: CASIDRDNQPQHF
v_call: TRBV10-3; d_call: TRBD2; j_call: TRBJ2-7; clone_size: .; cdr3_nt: TGTGCCATCAGTGAGGGGACTAGCGGGTACGAGCAGTACTTC; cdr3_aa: CAISEGTSGYEQYF
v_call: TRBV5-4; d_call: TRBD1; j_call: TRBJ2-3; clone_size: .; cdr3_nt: TGTGCCAGCAGCTTGGGGACAGGGATAGATACGCAGTATTTT; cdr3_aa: CASSLGTGIDTQYF
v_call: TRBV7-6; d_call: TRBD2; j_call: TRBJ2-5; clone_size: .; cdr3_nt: TGTGCCAGCAGCTTAGTGGCGGGAGGGCCCGAGACCCAGTACTTC; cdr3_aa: CASSLVAGGPETQYF
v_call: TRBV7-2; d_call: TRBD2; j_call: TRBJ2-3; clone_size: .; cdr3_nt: TGTGCCAGCAGCTTAGCGTCCGGAGCGGGAGGGCCTGGGGATACGCAGTATTTT; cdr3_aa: CASSLASGAGGPGDTQYF
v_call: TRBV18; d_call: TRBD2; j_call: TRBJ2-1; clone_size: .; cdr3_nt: TGTGCCAGCTCACCGAGGACTAGTCTCTACAATGAGCAGTTCTTC; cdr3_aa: CASSPRTSLYNEQFF
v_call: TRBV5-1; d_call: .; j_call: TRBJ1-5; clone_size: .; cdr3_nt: TGCGCCAGCAGCTTGGGCAGGGGAGCGAATCAGCCCCAGCATTTT; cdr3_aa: CASSLGRGANQPQHF
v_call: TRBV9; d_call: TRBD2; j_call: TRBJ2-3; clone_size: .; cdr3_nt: TGTGCCAGCGCACGAAGCGGGAGGGCCGGAGATACGCAGTATTTT; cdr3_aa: CASARSGRAGDTQYF
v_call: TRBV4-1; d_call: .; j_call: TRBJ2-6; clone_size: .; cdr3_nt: TGCGCCAGCAGCCAAGAGGGGTCTGGGGCCAACGTCCTGACTTTC; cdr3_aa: CASSQEGSGANVLTF
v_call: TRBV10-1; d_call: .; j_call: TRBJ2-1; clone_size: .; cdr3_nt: TGCGCCAGCAGTGATCGAGGGTTTGGGCACAATGAGCAGTTCTTC; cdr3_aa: CASSDRGFGHNEQFF
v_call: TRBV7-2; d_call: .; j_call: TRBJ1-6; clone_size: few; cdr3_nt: TGTGCCAGCAGCTTAGAGACCAGGGGTAATTCACCCCTCCACTTT; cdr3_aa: CASSLETRGNSPLHF
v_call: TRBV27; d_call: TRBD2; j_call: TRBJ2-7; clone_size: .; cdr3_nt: TGTGCCAGCAGTCTTTTGGGGGGGACGGGATCCGAGCAGTACTTC; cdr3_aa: CASSLLGGTGSEQYF
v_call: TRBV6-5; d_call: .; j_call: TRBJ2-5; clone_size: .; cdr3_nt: TGTGCCAGCAGTTACTCGGGAGGAAAAGCTCAAGAGACCCAGTACTTC; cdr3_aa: CASSYSGGKAQETQYF
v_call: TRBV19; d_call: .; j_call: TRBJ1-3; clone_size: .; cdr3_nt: TGTGCCAGCCGGAGTGTAGGTGGGAGCTCTGGAAACACCATATATTTT; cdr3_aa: CASRSVGGSSGNTIYF
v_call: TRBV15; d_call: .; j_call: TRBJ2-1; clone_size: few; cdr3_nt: TGTGCCACCAGCAGAGATTTATTGGCACAGCCTTACAATGAGCAGTTCTTC; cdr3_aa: CATSRDLLAQPYNEQFF
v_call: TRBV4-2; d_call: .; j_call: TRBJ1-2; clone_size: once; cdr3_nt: TGTGCCAGCAGCCAAGATGGGCGGGCCGGTGGCTACACCTTC; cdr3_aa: CASSQDGRAGGYTF
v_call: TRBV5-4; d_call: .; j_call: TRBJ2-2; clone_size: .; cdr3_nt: TGTGCCAGCAGCTTGGAGGGGAGCACCGGGGAGCTGTTTTTT; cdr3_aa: CASSLEGSTGELFF
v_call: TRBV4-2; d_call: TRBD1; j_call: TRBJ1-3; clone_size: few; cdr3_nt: TGTGCCAGCAGCCAAGGGACACAGGGGGCTGGAAACACCATATATTTT; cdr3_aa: CASSQGTQGAGNTIYF
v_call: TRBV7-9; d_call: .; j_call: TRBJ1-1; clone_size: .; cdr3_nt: TGTGCCAGCAACTCGCTTGGGGGGCGACTCACTGAAGCTTTCTTT; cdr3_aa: CASNSLGGRLTEAFF
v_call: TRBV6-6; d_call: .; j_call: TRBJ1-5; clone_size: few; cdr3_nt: TGTGCCAGCAGTTACTCGCAAGGAACTCAGCCCCAGCATTTT; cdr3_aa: CASSYSQGTQPQHF
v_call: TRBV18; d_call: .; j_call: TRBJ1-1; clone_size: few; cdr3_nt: TGTGCCAGCTCACCACCGGGTAGGGCAGGGACTGAAGCTTTCTTT; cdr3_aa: CASSPPGRAGTEAFF
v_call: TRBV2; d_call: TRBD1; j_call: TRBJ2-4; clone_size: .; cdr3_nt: TGTGCCAGCAGGCCAGACCTAGGCAGGGGGAACATTCAGTACTTC; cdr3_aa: CASRPDLGRGNIQYF
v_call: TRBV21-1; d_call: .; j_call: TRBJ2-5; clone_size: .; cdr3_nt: TGTGCCAGCAGCAAAGTTGGCGGGAACCGGCAAGAGACCCAGTACTTC; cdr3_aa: CASSKVGGNRQETQYF
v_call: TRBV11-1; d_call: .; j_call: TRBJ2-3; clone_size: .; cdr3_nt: TGTGCCAGCAGCTTTCGCGGACTCCCCACGTATACGCAGTATTTT; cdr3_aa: CASSFRGLPTYTQYF
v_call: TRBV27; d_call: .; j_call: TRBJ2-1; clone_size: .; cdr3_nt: TGTGCCAGCAGTAGAAATGGGGGTAACGATGAGCAGTTCTTC; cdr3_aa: CASSRNGGNDEQFF
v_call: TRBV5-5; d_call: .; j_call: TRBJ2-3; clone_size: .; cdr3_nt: TGTGCCAGCAGCTTTCCTAGACAGTCTAAAGCAGATACGCAGTATTTT; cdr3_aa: CASSFPRQSKADTQYF
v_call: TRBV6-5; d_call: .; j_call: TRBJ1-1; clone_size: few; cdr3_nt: TGTGCCAGCAGTTACTCAGGGAGAGCTTTCTTT; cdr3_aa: CASSYSGRAFF
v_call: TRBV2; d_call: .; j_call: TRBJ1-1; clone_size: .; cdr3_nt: TGTGCCAGCAGAGTTTTCGGGGGGGGGAACACTGAAGCTTTCTTT; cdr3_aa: CASRVFGGGNTEAFF
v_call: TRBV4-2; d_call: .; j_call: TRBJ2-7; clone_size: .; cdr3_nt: TGTGCCAGCAGCGGGGATCAGGTGAGCTCCTACGAGCAGTACTTC; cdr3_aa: CASSGDQVSSYEQYF
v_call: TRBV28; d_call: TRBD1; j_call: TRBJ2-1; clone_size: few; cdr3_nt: TGTGCCAGCAGTCCAAACCCGGGACAGGTGACGATCTTC; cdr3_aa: CASSPNPGQVTIF
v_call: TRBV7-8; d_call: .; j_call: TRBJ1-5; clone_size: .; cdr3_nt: TGTGCCAGCAGCTTAGGGGTAGGGTACCAGCCCCAGCATTTT; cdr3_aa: CASSLGVGYQPQHF
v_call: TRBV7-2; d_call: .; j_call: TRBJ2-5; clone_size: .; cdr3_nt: TGTGCCAGCAGCTTAGATTCGACTGGTGCCGGGACCCGAAGACGGGCCCAGTACTTC; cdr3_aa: CASSLDSTGAGTRRRAQYF
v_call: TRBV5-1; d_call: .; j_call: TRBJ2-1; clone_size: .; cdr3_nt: TGCGCCAGCAGCTTGGTAGGGGAAACCTACAATGAGCAGTTCTTC; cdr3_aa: CASSLVGETYNEQFF
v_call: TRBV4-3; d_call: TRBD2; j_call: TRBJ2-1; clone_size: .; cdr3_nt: TGCGCCAGCAGTCGAACTTACGGGGGATCTCGGGGACTAGCAAATGAGCAGTTCTTC; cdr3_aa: CASSRTYGGSRGLANEQFF
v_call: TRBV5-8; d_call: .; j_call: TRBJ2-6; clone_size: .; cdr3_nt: TGTGCCAGCAGACAGGGATTCTCTGGGGCCAACGTCCTGACTTTC; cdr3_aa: CASRQGFSGANVLTF
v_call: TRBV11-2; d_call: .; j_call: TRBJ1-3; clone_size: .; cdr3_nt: TGTGCCAGCAGCCCAGAGGGGGGGACTGGAAACACCATATATTTT; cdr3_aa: CASSPEGGTGNTIYF
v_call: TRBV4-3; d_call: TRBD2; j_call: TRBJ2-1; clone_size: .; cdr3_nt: TGCGCCAGCAGCCAAGCGGTCGGAAGCGGGACTAACAATGAGCAGTTCTTC; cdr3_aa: CASSQAVGSGTNNEQFF
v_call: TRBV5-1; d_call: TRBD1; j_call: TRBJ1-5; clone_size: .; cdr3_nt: TGCGCCAGCAGCTACGACAGGGTGGAAATATATAGCAATCAGCCCCAGCATTTT; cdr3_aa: CASSYDRVEIYSNQPQHF
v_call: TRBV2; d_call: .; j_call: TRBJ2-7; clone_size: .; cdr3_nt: TGTGCCAGCAGCCTCACAGGGAGCTCCTACGAGCAGTACTTC; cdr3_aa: CASSLTGSSYEQYF
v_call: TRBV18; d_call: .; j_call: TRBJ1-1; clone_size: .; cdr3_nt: TGTGCCAGCTCCTGGGAGGGGTCCACTGAAGCTTTCTTT; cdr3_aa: CASSWEGSTEAFF
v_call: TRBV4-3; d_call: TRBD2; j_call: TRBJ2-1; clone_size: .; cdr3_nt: TGCGCCAGCAGCCAAGACGGTAGCGGGGTCTACAATGAGCAGTTCTTC; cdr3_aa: CASSQDGSGVYNEQFF
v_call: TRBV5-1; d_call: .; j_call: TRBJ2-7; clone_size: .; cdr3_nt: TGCGCCAGCAGCCGCCTTCTCCTGGACGAGCAGTACTTC; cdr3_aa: CASSRLLLDEQYF